These 5 T cell receptor beta chains share one sample of origin, sequenced in a study of identifying expanded T cells in peripheral blood (dated by TCRdb to the late 2010s). Libraries were prepared through the immunoSEQ multiplex PCR assay. Held by TCRdb, this immuneACCESS table contains in-frame sequences only and omits some clones. Under half of the omission traces to an unresolved V gene where checked; the cause of the rest is unknown. Present in this sample are under 150,000 clones, less than 90% of which were seen just once. The ten most abundant clones make up roughly 8% of the sample. What was sequenced was blood. The receptors stem from a person between 18 and 70 years old in good health.

DNA for the CDR3: TGTGCCAGCAGCATCCAGGGGGCAGAGTGGACTGAAGCTTTCTTT. Translation gives CASSIQGAEWTEAFF. The genes are TRBV2 and TRBJ1-1; 8 positions match TRBD1. The V gene end was trimmed by 6 bases and the J gene end by 5 bases; junction bases not matched to a gene: 11. Germline loops: CDR1 SNHLY, CDR2 FYNNEI. This CDR3 has 15 amino acids.

This sequence joins TRBV5-1 and TRBJ2-7; D perhaps matches TRBD1 (5 bases). Germline CDR1 and CDR2: SGHRS and YFSETQ. The CDR3 length is 16 residues. The V gene lost 5 bases and the J gene lost 0 bases, with 18 bases spanning the gap. CDR3 DNA sequence: TGCGCCAGCAGTGTAATAGGGGCTCCAAGCTCCTACGAGCAGTACTTC. Translating it yields CASSVIGAPSSYEQYF.

The CDR3 protein is CASSLVGRYGYTF. For the CDR3, the DNA is TGTGCCAGCAGCTTAGTGGGTCGCTATGGCTACACCTTC. The V gene is TRBV7-9, the J gene TRBJ1-2; D is ambiguous. Germline CDR1 SEHNR, CDR2 FQNEAQ (reference sequence). V lost 1 base, J lost 4 bases, and 7 bases lay in between. The CDR3 has 13 amino acids.

J is TRBJ1-5 and V is TRBV28; 8 positions match TRBD1. CDR3 length: 19 amino acids. Germline loops: CDR1 MDHEN, CDR2 SYDVKM. With V trimmed by 6 bases and J by 3 bases, 19 bases remained unmatched. The CDR3 coding sequence is TGTGCCAGCAGGTCGACTCAACCTCCGGGGACAGGTAACAATCAGCCCCAGCATTTT. Protein product: CASRSTQPPGTGNNQPQHF.

This clone was detected once. V and J are TRBV5-8 and TRBJ1-6; 7 positions agree with TRBD1. CDR3 length equals 18 residues. V dropped 5 bases and J dropped 4; count of bases not matched to a gene: 15. CDR1 SGHTS and CDR2 YDEGEE come from the germline V gene. The CDR3 reads CASRQGSTVGSYNSPLHF. CDR3 DNA sequence: TGTGCCAGCAGACAGGGGTCCACGGTCGGATCATATAATTCACCCCTCCACTTT.